This T cell receptor (beta chain) was obtained from a study of blood T cell repertoires in COVID-19. As originally analysed: By means of reference gene primer amplification, nucleated cell counts were estimated. This table comes from immunoSEQ multiplex PCR, and its TCRdb copy is limited to in-frame clones, with some not included. The DNA was the basis for D and trimming; V, J and clone size are from that table. The sample has nearly 60,000 clones; 90% are singletons. Between the trimmed V and J ends, which lost 1 base and 5 bases, there was a span of 8 bases. CDR3 length: 13 residues. Germline V gene sequence: CDR1 MGHRA, CDR2 YSYEKL.

Material: peripheral blood. This sequence was found in a man aged 60 to 75 with active COVID-19. The rearrangement joins TRBV4-1 to TRBJ1-2, with D perhaps TRBD1 (5 bases). In nucleotides, the CDR3 is TGCGCCAGCAGCCAAGGGGGCACGTATGGCTACACCTTC. It translates to CASSQGGTYGYTF.